This T cell receptor (beta chain) is drawn from a study of shared clonotypes between healthy human individuals (dated by TCRdb to 2020 to 2021). For the study in its entirety: The cohort comprised two women and a few men aged 18 to 49 years. Per donor, three plates each were used for CD4 naive and CD4 memory, two for CD8 naive, and one for CD8 memory. To estimate repertoire size and how much clonotype sharing occurs between individuals, the study deeply sequenced the blood TCR repertoires of five healthy adults. Libraries were prepared and TCR repertoires were sequenced by different laboratories using diverse techniques, in order to increase sequencing depth and limit assay-specific biases. Each donor's leukapheresis produced roughly between roughly 0.9 and 9 billion PBMCs.

As for this clone: Its specific antigen is unknown. Within one base of it there is no much larger clone, and no base qualities were kept.

Healthy HIV-negative adults with no recently reported acute infections or vaccinations were included as donors. All donors were Caucasian adults living in Nashville, Tennessee, USA. CD4+ T cells were enriched through magnetic negative selection, after which naive cells were positively selected on CD45RA and the remaining negative fraction served as the memory subset. Blood was obtained by leukapheresis, after which PBMCs were separated by Ficoll-Histopaque density gradient centrifugation and cryopreserved in liquid nitrogen vapor phase. Purity and quantity of every magnetically sorted T cell population were checked by analytical flow cytometry. Each sorted fraction had its genomic DNA isolated and then quantified by UV absorbance on a Nanodrop 2000c. Using the deep immunoSEQ assay, multiplex PCR amplified TCR CDR3 regions from genomic DNA. Extracted genomic DNA from each cell subset was spread evenly across all wells of several immunoSEQ 96-well plates, with each plate serving as a replicate. For sorted subsets, each replicate PCR was loaded with 200 ng genomic DNA, equivalent to approximately 33,000 T cell genomes. Purified libraries were measured with a Qubit 3.0 fluorometer, size-checked on a Bioanalyzer 2100, and measured again with the KAPA Library Quantification kit. A separate single-read 150-cycle Illumina NextSeq 550 flow cell was used to sequence each immunoSEQ 96-well plate. In the paper's pipeline: Because only junctional sequences without quality scores were contained in the immunoSEQ output, filtering matching that applied to full-length reads could not be performed. Sequences were annotated with PyIR, a Python wrapper for IgBLAST v1.9, using IMGT germline references to assign V/J genes and CDR3. Reads were removed for weak V/J assignments (E-value above 1e-6), missing CDR3, stop codons, out-of-frame junctions, or ambiguous translated residues. V3J clonotypes were defined by identical inferred V gene, J gene, and CDR3 amino acid sequence. Percentage overlap between repertoires was computed as shared unique clonotypes divided by the size of the smaller repertoire. RTK rarefaction, the Chao1 estimator, and Recon v2.1 estimates of unobserved clonotypes were used to assess repertoire richness. OLGA was used to compute generation probabilities for all TCRbeta clonotypes that the gDNA method yielded from several donors. This is the immuneACCESS table as TCRdb keeps it, with only in-frame sequences that have V and J called. A part of the clones is gone; compared with another copy, unresolved V genes explain less than half, and the rest is unexplained. The DNA gave D and trimming, while V, J and clone size come from that table. Here the sample has around 2.3 million clones; under 97% occur a single time. Over 0.1% of the sample goes to the ten largest clones.

The germline V and J ends show losses of 5 bases and 3 bases respectively, and no gene match explains 14 bases of the junction. The CDR3, from cysteine to phenylalanine, totals 18 residues. The retained sequence is limited to the CDR3, 54 bases, with the frame set at the first base. According to the germline V gene, CDR1 reads SGHAT and CDR2 reads FQNNGV. Study-level results and caveats: Naive subsets generally had larger estimated clonotype richness than memory subsets. Pairwise subsampling indicated that sequencing depth was expected to affect the degree of clonotype sharing among donors. Sharing across a handful of donors was observed for approximately 5% of naive CD4, less than 4% of naive CD8, about 2.3% of memory CD4, and about 0.4% of memory CD8 clonotypes. Sampling was restricted to blood, and TCR repertoires in tissues likely differ from the TCR repertoires found in blood. Compared with non-shared clonotypes, the clonotypes found in all four sorted-subset donors had higher generation probabilities. The small number of donors limited the genetic and exposure-history diversity represented. Even with the large sequencing depth, rarefaction of the sorted-subset datasets indicated that sequencing was incomplete.

The TCR was taken from a man aged 18 to 35 in good health. Sequencing used naive CD4+ T cells sorted from blood. This specimen's cell subset or site label, per the study, means: CD45RA+ positively selected. Recombination connected TRBV11-2 to TRBJ2-5; 11 nucleotides in the junction match TRBD2. CDR3 loop: CASSHGTSGGGGKETQYF. At the DNA level, the sequence is TGTGCCAGCAGCCACGGGACTAGCGGAGGGGGGGGGAAAGAGACCCAGTACTTC.